This T cell receptor beta chain was documented in a study of blood T cell repertoires in COVID-19. Study information: Sites across the United States, Italy and Spain contributed samples from acute and convalescent COVID-19. T cells, B-cell-depleted T cells, or PBMCs supplied cDNA or gDNA.

Participants' reported clinical history set cohort assignment. The length of the CDR3 is 17 residues. Trimming removed 0 bases from V and 2 bases from J; junction bases left unmatched: 7. Germline lookup yields CDR1 LNHNV and CDR2 YYDKDF (reference sequence). As processed by the authors: Counts of nucleated cells, estimated from reference gene primer amplification, were obtained. Clones were read by immunoSEQ multiplex PCR, and TCRdb kept only the in-frame ones, dropping some. For V, J and clone size, that table is used; D and trimming come from the DNA. The sample lists 400,000 to 450,000 clones; around 87% were seen once.

Sequencing used PBMCs or T cells enriched from blood (not recorded which). This receptor was taken from a man aged 30 to 39 who had recovered from COVID-19. The J gene is TRBJ2-7, the V gene TRBV15; TRBD1 matches 10 bases. The CDR3, as DNA: TGTGCCACCAGCAGAGATCGGCCGGGACAGGGGCCCTACGAGCAGTACTTC. Translating it yields CATSRDRPGQGPYEQYF. Full variable domain (outside the CDR3, taken from reference TRBV15 and TRBJ2-7): DAMVIQNPRYQVTQFGKPVTLSCSQTLNHNVMYWYQQKSSQAPKLLFHYYDKDFNNEADTPDNFQSRRPNTSFCFLDIRSPGLGDTAMYLCATSRDRPGQGPYEQYFGPGTRLTVT.